One sample yielded the 27 T cell receptor beta chains listed below, sequenced in a study of regulatory T cells in long-lasting Graves disease. Time point specified: newly diagnosed GD, antithyroid drugs for less than 3 months. Scientists built the TCR library using RNA that was extracted from PBMCs. For TCR beta, libraries came from iRepertoire HTBI primers and Arm-PCR of CDR3 regions. TCRdb called the multiplex PCR reads again in MiXCR, with one record for every CDR3 protein. The table lists 350,000 to 500,000 distinct CDR3 sequences, about 15% of them singletons. Separately, the same data were catalogued under a study of T cells in Graves' hyperthyroidism and ophthalmopathy.

Here the sequenced sample was peripheral blood mononuclear cells (PBMCs), taken at new diagnosis, from a patient treated with antithyroid drugs. These receptors all come from a woman aged 18-30 years with Graves disease.

Many counts were recorded for this clonotype. This rearrangement joins TRBV7-9 to TRBJ2-5; D perhaps matches TRBD2 (5 bases). The CDR3 totals 14 residues. CDR1 SEHNR and CDR2 FQNEAQ come from the germline V gene (reference sequence). Trimming removed 1 base from V and 5 bases from J, with 11 bases in between. CDR3: CASSLEASHETQYF. The CDR3 DNA sequence: TGTGCCAGCAGCTTAGAGGCTAGCCACGAGACCCAGTACTTC.

V gene TRBV9 combines with J gene TRBJ2-7; D perhaps matches TRBD1 (6 bases). The germline gives CDR1 SGDLS, CDR2 YYNGEE. Trimming left V 0 bases short and J 3 bases short, with 13 bases between. CDR3 length: 15 residues. For the CDR3, the DNA is TGTGCCAGCAGCGTAGCTGATTTGACAGGCTACGAGCAGTACTTC. As protein: CASSVADLTGYEQYF.

This clonotype was picked up many times. This chain links TRBV11-2 with TRBJ2-7; 8 bases are shared with TRBD2. The CDR3 is 14 residues long. The germline CDR1 and CDR2 sequences are SGHAT and FQNNGV. V dropped 3 bases and J dropped 4; count of bases not matched to a gene: 5. The CDR3 region is CASSFGGRTYEQYF. Here the CDR3 DNA reads TGTGCCAGCAGCTTTGGCGGGAGGACTTACGAGCAGTACTTC. Using reference TRBV11-2 and TRBJ2-7 for the parts outside the CDR3, the full variable domain is EAGVAQSPRYKIIEKRQSVAFWCNPISGHATLYWYQQILGQGPKLLIQFQNNGVVDDSQLPKDRFSAERLKGVDSTLKIQPAKLEDSAVYLCASSFGGRTYEQYFGPGTRLTVT.

This chain joins TRBV3-1 and TRBJ2-1, with 12 bases that match TRBD2. Germline assignment: CDR1 LGHDT and CDR2 YNNKEL (reference sequence). With 3 bases clipped from V and 6 bases from J, the junction kept 3 bases outside the gene matches. The CDR3 consists of 15 residues. CDR3 nucleotide sequence: TGTGCCAGCAGCCACCTAGCGGGAGGGGTCAATGAGCAGTTCTTC. Translation: CASSHLAGGVNEQFF.

In its sample, this clonotype was seen a few times. The rearrangement joins TRBV28 to TRBJ2-5; D is perhaps TRBD1 (5 bases). The V end was cut by 5 bases, the J end by 1 base, with 11 bases between. From germline, CDR1 is MDHEN and CDR2 SYDVKM. The CDR3 covers 14 residues. CDR3 loop: CASSITGVQETQYF. CDR3 in DNA: TGTGCCAGCAGTATAACAGGAGTCCAAGAGACCCAGTACTTC.

This clonotype was detected many times. The chain uses TRBV5-1 and TRBJ2-1; TRBD1 matches at 7 bases. This CDR3 spans 15 amino acids. Losses at the gene ends were 0 bases for V and 4 bases for J; bases not matched to a gene: 4. Germline V gives CDR1 SGHRS, CDR2 YFSETQ. DNA for the CDR3: TGCGCCAGCAGCTTGGTCTGGGACAGTTACAATGAGCAGTTCTTC. Translated, it gives CASSLVWDSYNEQFF.

The rearrangement joins TRBV29-1 to TRBJ1-2; a possible D gene is TRBD1 (5 bases). This CDR3 is 13 amino acids long. Deletions cut 4 bases from V and 2 bases from J, with 11 bases between. CDR1 and CDR2 (germline): SQVTM, ANQGSEA. The CDR3: CSVAGRLNYGYTF. Here the CDR3 DNA reads TGCAGCGTTGCGGGACGTTTAAACTATGGCTACACCTTC. Supplemented by reference TRBV29-1 and TRBJ1-2, the full variable domain reads SAVISQKPSRDICQRGTSLTIQCQVDSQVTMMFWYRQQPGQSLTLIATANQGSEATYESGFVIDKFPISRPNLTFSTLTVSNMSPEDSSIYLCSVAGRLNYGYTFGSGTRLTVV.

This clonotype was counted at least ten times. This chain links TRBV20-1 with TRBJ2-1; 7 positions match TRBD2. J lost 4 bases, V lost 3 bases, and 15 bases had no gene match. The germline V gene has CDR1 DFQATT and CDR2 SNEGSKA (reference sequence). The CDR3 has 17 residues. CDR3 DNA sequence: TGCAGTGCTAGGCGGGAGTCCCCCCTACGCGCATACAATGAGCAGTTCTTC. This sequence encodes CSARRESPLRAYNEQFF.

This clonotype appeared many times. The chain employs TRBV7-6 and TRBJ2-1; D not certain. Trimming stripped 4 bases from V and 8 bases from J, with 15 bases between. The CDR3 covers 14 residues. Germline loops: CDR1 SGHVS, CDR2 FNYEAQ. The CDR3 coding sequence is TGTGCCAGCAGCTCCCGTTTCTCCTCGGATGAGCAGTTCTTC. It yields the protein CASSSRFSSDEQFF.

This clonotype appeared many times. V gene TRBV5-6 combines with J gene TRBJ2-7, with no clear D. The V end was cut by 4 bases, the J end by 1 base, with 15 bases between. Germline CDR1 is SGHDT and CDR2 is YYEEEE. The CDR3 consists of 15 residues. The CDR3, as DNA: TGTGCCAGCAGCCCTTGGGGATCCTCGTCCTACGAGCAGTACTTC. It encodes CASSPWGSSSYEQYF.

The rearrangement joins TRBV30 to TRBJ2-7, with a weak D call TRBD2 (5 bases). The germline CDR1 and CDR2 sequences are GTSNPN and SVGIG (reference sequence). The CDR3 runs to 11 residues. The CDR3 reads CARTGGSEQYF. The DNA for the CDR3 is TGTGCGCGGACTGGCGGGTCCGAGCAGTACTTC.

The table lists this clonotype with many counts. This chain joins TRBV11-2 and TRBJ2-3; 10 bases agree with TRBD1. This CDR3 region has 16 residues. In germline, CDR1 is SGHAT, CDR2 FQNNGV. With 5 bases clipped from V and 4 bases from J, the junction kept 9 bases outside the gene matches. The CDR3 is CASSGGQGENSDTQYF. DNA for the CDR3: TGTGCCAGCAGCGGTGGACAGGGGGAAAACTCAGATACGCAGTATTTT. Full variable domain (outside the CDR3, taken from reference TRBV11-2 and TRBJ2-3): EAGVAQSPRYKIIEKRQSVAFWCNPISGHATLYWYQQILGQGPKLLIQFQNNGVVDDSQLPKDRFSAERLKGVDSTLKIQPAKLEDSAVYLCASSGGQGENSDTQYFGPGTRLTVL.

This clonotype was recorded many times. The chain recombines TRBV28 with TRBJ2-1, with D possibly matching TRBD1 (6 bases). Per the germline V gene, CDR1 is MDHEN and CDR2 is SYDVKM. V gave up 3 bases and J gave up 0 bases, with 21 bases separating them. CDR3 length: 19 residues. This chain's CDR3 is CASSFLRTGNRSSYNEQFF. The CDR3 coding sequence is TGTGCCAGCAGTTTTCTCCGAACAGGGAATCGAAGCTCCTACAATGAGCAGTTCTTC. Full variable domain (rest looked up from reference TRBV28 and TRBJ2-1): DVKVTQSSRYLVKRTGEKVFLECVQDMDHENMFWYRQDPGLGLRLIYFSYDVKMKEKGDIPEGYSVSREKKERFSLILESASTNQTSMYLCASSFLRTGNRSSYNEQFFGPGTRLTVL.

This clonotype has at least ten counts. The rearrangement joins TRBV13 to TRBJ2-1; D not resolved. With the DNA end fitting TRBJ2-5 better, the J assignment may be wrong. Per the germline V gene, CDR1 is PRHDT and CDR2 is FYEKMQ (reference sequence). The length of the CDR3 is 13 residues. The CDR3 reads CASSSQVQETQYF. Here the CDR3 DNA reads TGTGCCAGCAGCTCCCAGGTCCAAGAGACCCAGTACTTC.

This chain uses TRBV4-1 with TRBJ1-2; perhaps TRBD1 as D (6 bases). CDR1 MGHRA and CDR2 YSYEKL come from the germline V gene. Between the trimmed V and J ends, which lost 0 bases and 8 bases, there was a span of 19 bases. The CDR3 extends over 16 amino acids. CDR3 residues: CASSQDFSGQLEGYTF. CDR3 DNA sequence: TGCGCCAGCAGCCAAGATTTTTCCGGACAGTTGGAAGGCTACACCTTC.

The CDR3 DNA reads TGTGCCAGCAGCTTAGAACCCCCCCCGCGCCCTCAGGGTGAGCAGTTCTTC. Its protein product is CASSLEPPPRPQGEQFF. The chain is built from TRBV7-2 and TRBJ2-1, with D perhaps TRBD1 (5 bases). Deletions cut 1 base from V and 9 bases from J, with 22 bases between. CDR1 and CDR2 from the germline V gene are SGHTA and FQGNSA. The CDR3 runs 17 residues.

There are many counts of this clonotype. The chain couples TRBV12-3 or TRBV12-4 to TRBJ2-1; 10 bases are shared with TRBD2. The CDR3 length is 15 residues. V shed 5 bases and J 10 bases; nucleotides not matched to a gene: 11. The CDR3 loop reads CASSGLAGARGEQFF. CDR3 in DNA: TGTGCCAGCAGTGGTCTAGCGGGAGCCCGAGGGGAGCAGTTCTTC.

V gene TRBV28 combines with J gene TRBJ2-7, with 8 bases lining up with TRBD1. After removal of 6 bases from V and 4 bases from J, the junction contained 8 bases not matched to a gene. In germline, CDR1 is MDHEN, CDR2 SYDVKM. The CDR3 runs 14 residues. The CDR3 here is CASRNQGAQYEQYF. DNA for the CDR3: TGTGCCAGCAGGAATCAGGGGGCTCAGTACGAGCAGTACTTC.

The rearrangement joins TRBV28 to TRBJ2-1; 7 nucleotides line up with TRBD2. Germline V gene lookup returns CDR1 MDHEN and CDR2 SYDVKM. Unmatched junction bases numbered 7, after V lost 4 bases and J lost 10 bases. The CDR3 covers 13 residues. The CDR3, as DNA: TGTGCCAGCAGTTCCGGGAGGCCCGTCGAGCAGTTCTTC. Encoded protein: CASSSGRPVEQFF. Complete variable domain (other parts from reference TRBV28 and TRBJ2-1): DVKVTQSSRYLVKRTGEKVFLECVQDMDHENMFWYRQDPGLGLRLIYFSYDVKMKEKGDIPEGYSVSREKKERFSLILESASTNQTSMYLCASSSGRPVEQFFGPGTRLTVL.

The table lists this clonotype with many counts. This sequence joins TRBV13 and TRBJ2-5, with 12 bases that match TRBD2. Germline values: CDR1 PRHDT, CDR2 FYEKMQ (reference sequence). The CDR3 spans 16 residues. The ends lost 5 bases at V and 3 bases at J; junction bases unmatched: 7. Here the CDR3 reads CASSMGTSGWKETQYF. CDR3 DNA: TGTGCCAGCAGCATGGGGACTAGCGGGTGGAAAGAGACCCAGTACTTC. Supplemented by reference TRBV13 and TRBJ2-5, the full variable domain reads AAGVIQSPRHLIKEKRETATLKCYPIPRHDTVYWYQQGPGQDPQFLISFYEKMQSDKGSIPDRFSAQQFSDYHSELNMSSLELGDSALYFCASSMGTSGWKETQYFGPGTRLLVL.

The V gene is TRBV24-1, the J gene TRBJ2-2; 10 bases are a match to TRBD1. This CDR3 has 15 residues. Germline loops: CDR1 KGHDR, CDR2 SFDVKD. The V gene end was trimmed by 6 bases and the J gene end by 7 bases; junction bases not matched to a gene: 7. In DNA form, the CDR3 reads TGTGCCACCAGTTCCAGACAGGGGGCGAACGGGGAGCTGTTTTTT. Residues: CATSSRQGANGELFF.

This clonotype was recorded many times. V and J are TRBV28 and TRBJ1-2, with D perhaps TRBD1 (5 bases). The CDR3 is made up of 14 amino acids. Trimming took 5 bases from V and 4 from J, leaving 14 bases between them. Per germline, CDR1 MDHEN and CDR2 SYDVKM. The CDR3 DNA is TGTGCCAGCAGTCCAGATGACAGTCTCTATGGCTACACCTTC. Translation gives CASSPDDSLYGYTF.

This clonotype was observed at least ten times. The chain employs TRBV28 and TRBJ2-5; 12 nucleotides align to TRBD1. The germline gives CDR1 MDHEN, CDR2 SYDVKM. The CDR3 runs to 17 residues. V lost 7 bases, J lost 4 bases, and 13 bases stayed unmatched. The CDR3 nucleotides read TGTGCCAGCACACCCCGGGACAGGGGGCTAGTAGGAGAGACCCAGTACTTC. Residues: CASTPRDRGLVGETQYF.

Turning to this clonotype: A read error likely explains this, since a far larger clone differs by one base. This rearrangement joins TRBV24-1 to TRBJ2-1; no clear D. Germline assignment: CDR1 KGHDR and CDR2 SFDVKD. With 7 bases removed from V and 10 bases from J, the gap between germline ends came to 16 bases. CDR3 length equals 13 residues. The CDR3 spells CATRRTKLGEQFF. CDR3 sequence (DNA): TGTGCCACCAGAAGGACCAAATTGGGGGAGCAGTTCTTC.

The chain has TRBV11-3 and TRBJ2-4, with D tentatively TRBD2 (5 bases). V gave up 3 bases and J gave up 5 bases, with 11 bases separating them. Germline CDR1 SGHNT, CDR2 YENEEA. This CDR3 region has 14 residues. As DNA, the CDR3 is TGTGCCAGCAGCTTGGAGGCGTCGGAAAACATTCAGTACTTC. It yields the protein CASSLEASENIQYF.

This clonotype appeared many times. The chain joins TRBV28 to TRBJ2-1, with D perhaps TRBD2 (5 bases). The germline CDR1 and CDR2 sequences are MDHEN and SYDVKM. There are 15 residues in the CDR3. The V end was cut by 8 bases, the J end by 5 bases, with 19 bases between. The CDR3: CASSGRRGGDNEQFF. CDR3 bases: TGTGCCAGCTCCGGTCGACGGGGTGGAGACAATGAGCAGTTCTTC.

This clonotype was seen at least ten times. The CDR3 nucleotides read TGTGCCAGCAGATCTTTAGGCTACTCCTACGAGCAGTACTTC. Encoded protein: CASRSLGYSYEQYF. The V gene is TRBV7-2, the J gene TRBJ2-7; D gene unclear. The CDR3 totals 14 residues. Germline CDR1 reads SGHTA; CDR2 reads FQGNSA. V lost 6 bases, J lost 0 bases, and 12 bases lay in between.